In this sample, the clone carrying this TCR beta chain turned up a few times. The same CDR3 is also encoded by other DNA sequences in this sample. The treatment: randomized to nivolumab then ipilimumab (arm A) or the reverse (arm B). Patients had received no earlier DNA-damaging chemotherapy. This entry is derived from a study of sequential checkpoint blockade in melanoma. On the study more broadly: Patients were randomized 1:1 to nivolumab-then-ipilimumab or ipilimumab-then-nivolumab first-line. Matched biopsies came pretreatment and at week 13 for 20 to 25 patients.

V lost 5 bases and J 1 base, leaving 13 bases between the germline ends. Germline V gene data show CDR1 as MDHEN and CDR2 as SYDVKM. This CDR3 spans 15 amino acids. The table came from immunoSEQ multiplex PCR; TCRdb's copy has only in-frame clones and leaves some out. The table has approximately 6,000 clones, more than 25% seen once; the top ten hold over 8%. The chain has TRBV28 and TRBJ2-3, with a possible D match to TRBD1 (6 bases). This sequence was found in a human donor with melanoma. The source was tumor tissue (inferred from file names), collected from a patient given nivolumab and ipilimumab in sequence. The CDR3 region has the DNA TGTGCCAGCAGTAACAGGGATAGCGGCACAGATACGCAGTATTTT. As protein: CASSNRDSGTDTQYF.